This T cell receptor beta chain comes out of a study of PD-1 blockade in classical Hodgkin lymphoma. As for the study in general: Intravenous nivolumab at 3 mg/kg was given to patients every 2 weeks. Regarding the study as a whole: Baseline TCR diversity was reportedly lower in newly diagnosed patients than in healthy donors. It was reported as lower still in relapsed/refractory patients. It was among complete responders that baseline diversity resembled that of newly diagnosed patients. TCR diversity rose significantly by C4D1 in CD4+ but not CD8+ cells.

Every patient experienced relapse after autologous stem cell transplantation, and brentuximab vedotin exposure varied. Here immunoSEQ multiplex PCR was the method, and the copy in TCRdb shows in-frame clones only, minus some. Altogether about 11,000 clones are present, roughly four fifths being singletons, with the ten largest covering about a third. The CDR3 is 12 residues long. V lost 6 bases, J lost 5 bases, and 9 bases lay in between. In germline, CDR1 is ENHRY, CDR2 SYGVKD. Points on this clone: Its target is unknown.

The clonotype comes from a human donor with classical Hodgkin lymphoma. The V and J genes are TRBV10-3 and TRBJ2-3; D unclear. Here the sequenced sample was peripheral blood mononuclear cells (PBMCs), taken at baseline. DNA of the CDR3: TGTGCCATCAGCGTCGACGGAGATACGCAGTATTTT. Translating it yields CAISVDGDTQYF.